This record covers a single T cell receptor (beta chain). This record comes from a study of cytomegalovirus exposure and HLA in healthy donors. The CDR3 extends over 13 amino acids. V shed 3 bases and J shed 7 bases, with 16 bases lying between them. Germline V gene lookup returns CDR1 SQVTM and CDR2 ANQGSEA. Use of 60 Vbeta and 13 Jbeta primers characterized the PCR. Method: immunoSEQ multiplex PCR; TCRdb's copy keeps in-frame clones and lacks some. The sample yields some 240,000 clones, around 80% seen once. V and J are TRBV29-1 and TRBJ2-7; perhaps TRBD2 as D (6 bases). Sequenced: PBMCs. The receptor's source is a male donor in good health and CMV-seronegative. CDR3 sequence: CSVDLGDREEQYF. The CDR3 DNA is TGCAGCGTTGATTTAGGGGACCGGGAGGAGCAGTACTTC.